This T cell receptor (beta chain) was sequenced during a study of blood T cell repertoires in COVID-19. The CDR3 length is 18 residues. The method was immunoSEQ multiplex PCR; TCRdb's version includes in-frame clones alone and lacks a portion of them. Among around 75,000 clones listed, 70% to 85% were seen once. Sequencing used peripheral blood. The sequence was collected from a man aged 50-60 years with COVID-19, enrolled during active disease. The rearrangement links TRBV21-1 to TRBJ2-3; the D call in the table, TRBD1, was not verified against the DNA. TRBV21-1 is reported as a pseudogene. The DNA of the CDR3 is TGTGCCAGCAGCAAAGTCGGGGCCAGGGGGGATTGTGTGGATACGCAGTATTTT. Its translation: CASSKVGARGDCVDTQYF.